One sample yielded the 32 T cell receptor beta chains listed below, sequenced in a study of T cell repertoires in cytomegalovirus infection. TCRdb re-called the reads through MiXCR, storing one row per CDR3 protein. This table has roughly 100,000 distinct CDR3 sequences, about 15% appearing once. Material for sequencing was PBMCs. The receptors here all came from a human donor in good health (CMV status not recorded). Some clones in this sample may be carry-over from other donors' samples.

The V and J genes are TRBV7-2 and TRBJ2-1, with 7 positions matching TRBD2. Per the germline V gene, CDR1 is SGHTA and CDR2 is FQGNSA. The length of the CDR3 is 15 residues. V shed 0 bases, J shed 4 bases, and the junction held 3 bases outside the gene matches. The CDR3 is CASSLALSGYNEQFF. The CDR3 DNA follows: TGTGCCAGCAGCTTAGCGCTTAGCGGGTACAATGAGCAGTTCTTC.

The chain couples TRBV10-3 to TRBJ1-6, with D perhaps TRBD1 (5 bases). V was pared by 9 bases and J by 10 bases, with 13 bases between. The CDR3 sequence is 12 residues long. The germline gives CDR1 ENHRY, CDR2 SYGVKD. CDR3 coding DNA: TGTGCCATTGGGCGGGGGGACTCACCCCTCCACTTT. It yields the protein CAIGRGDSPLHF.

The V call is TRBV6-2 or TRBV6-3, the J call TRBJ1-2; D not certain. This CDR3 has 12 amino acids. V gave up 10 bases and J gave up 4 bases, with 13 bases separating them. CDR1 MNHEY and CDR2 SVGEGT come from the germline V gene. The DNA of the CDR3 is TGTGCCACCCAAACAGCAGTCTATGGCTACACCTTC. It translates to CATQTAVYGYTF.

A remark on this clonotype: A much larger clone sits a single nucleotide away, making a read error possible. The chain couples TRBV7-3 to TRBJ2-1, with no clear D. Germline CDR1 and CDR2: SGHTA and FQGTGA. The ends were cut back, 3 bases at V and 5 bases at J, with 11 bases in the middle. The CDR3 totals 14 residues. The CDR3 loop reads CASSLPGWDNEQFF. CDR3 coding DNA: TGTGCCAGCAGCTTGCCGGGCTGGGACAATGAGCAGTTCTTC.

This clonotype was observed many times. The chain combines TRBV12-5 with TRBJ1-5; tentatively, D is TRBD1 (5 bases). The CDR3 contains 16 residues. CDR1 and CDR2 from the germline V gene are LGHNT and FRNRAP. Trimming took off 1 base at V and 3 bases at J, with 13 bases between the two ends. Here the CDR3 DNA reads TGTGCTAGTGGTTTGGGTAATGCAGGGCTCAATCAGCCCCAGCATTTT. Translating gives CASGLGNAGLNQPQHF.

DNA of the CDR3: TGTGCCAGCAGCTTATTATTGGGACACGGGGACACTGAAGCTTTCTTT. The encoded protein is CASSLLLGHGDTEAFF. The V call is TRBV7-8, the J call TRBJ1-1; possibly TRBD1 for D (6 bases). Germline CDR1 SGHVS, CDR2 FQNEAQ. This CDR3 is 16 amino acids long. Trimming shortened V by 2 bases and J by 3 bases, and 16 bases separated the two germline ends.

As for this clonotype: A much larger clone differs by one base, so this may be a read error. V and J are TRBV7-2 and TRBJ1-1, with D possibly matching TRBD1 (6 bases). The germline V gene encodes CDR1 SGHTA and CDR2 FQGNSA. CDR3 length: 13 amino acids. The CDR3 DNA follows: TGTGCCATCAGCTTAGCTTACAGGGTTGAAGCTTTCTTT. Its protein is CAISLAYRVEAFF.

V usage is TRBV12-3 or TRBV12-4 and J usage is TRBJ2-5, with 8 bases fitting TRBD2. The CDR3 runs to 15 residues. Trimming at V came to 1 base and at J to 5 bases, leaving 6 bases not matched to a gene. The CDR3 DNA sequence: TGTGCCAGCAGTTTAGATAGACAGCGGGAGGAGACCCAGTACTTC. Translated, it gives CASSLDRQREETQYF.

This clonotype was counted only a few times. The V and J genes are TRBV7-9 and TRBJ2-5; 8 bases match TRBD1. Germline-derived CDR1 and CDR2 are SEHNR and FQNEAQ (reference sequence). The ends lost 6 bases at V and 5 bases at J; junction bases unmatched: 5. CDR3 length: 13 residues. The CDR3 protein is CASSRTGSETQYF. CDR3 DNA sequence: TGTGCCAGCAGTCGGACAGGGAGTGAGACCCAGTACTTC.

This clonotype was detected ten times or more. The chain is built from TRBV28 and TRBJ1-5; tentative D call: TRBD1 (6 bases). CDR1 and CDR2 from the germline V gene are MDHEN and SYDVKM. V was cut by 6 bases and J by 3 bases, with 15 bases left in between. The CDR3 spans 15 residues. This CDR3 reads CASSLTTGTNQPQHF. In DNA form, the CDR3 reads TGTGCCAGCAGCCTTACGACAGGCACCAATCAGCCCCAGCATTTT.

This clonotype was recorded a few times. The chain employs TRBV10-3 and TRBJ2-1, with D hard to call. Trimming took 9 bases from V and 7 from J, leaving 16 bases between them. The CDR3 contains 13 residues. Germline V gives CDR1 ENHRY, CDR2 SYGVKD. As DNA, the CDR3 is TGTGCCATTTCAGTAGGCCACATTAATGAGCAGTTCTTC. Amino acids: CAISVGHINEQFF.

V usage is TRBV27 and J usage is TRBJ1-1; the D is unclear. The V gene's germline CDR1 is MNHEY and CDR2 SMNVEV (reference sequence). V was pared by 7 bases and J by 2 bases, with 17 bases between. The CDR3 covers 15 residues. CDR3 region: CASTPSWPENTEAFF. Written as DNA, the CDR3 is TGTGCCAGCACCCCCTCCTGGCCGGAAAACACTGAAGCTTTCTTT.

The chain is built from TRBV18 and TRBJ1-1; a weak D match, TRBD1 (5 bases). The CDR3 totals 14 residues. V dropped 4 bases and J dropped 7 bases, with 16 bases sitting between them. Germline CDR1 reads KGHSH; CDR2 reads LQKENI. As DNA, the CDR3 is TGTGCCAGCTCACGAAAAGGGGACGCGTTTGAAGCTTTCTTT. Translated, it gives CASSRKGDAFEAFF.

The chain uses TRBV18 and TRBJ1-1; TRBD1 matches 10 bases. Germline trimming cut 2 bases from V and 0 bases from J; bases unmatched to any gene: 3. This CDR3 is 16 amino acids long. CDR1 and CDR2 (germline): KGHSH, LQKENI. CDR3 in DNA: TGTGCCAGCTCACCAGGGACAGGGGCCTTGAACACTGAAGCTTTCTTT. This codes for CASSPGTGALNTEAFF.

At least ten counts were recorded for this clonotype. This sequence joins TRBV25-1 and TRBJ2-2; TRBD1 agrees at 10 bases. This CDR3 contains 15 residues. The V segment lost 6 bases and the J segment 0 bases; nucleotides outside the gene matches: 1. CDR1 is MGHDK, CDR2 SYGVNS, per germline. As DNA, the CDR3 is TGTGCCAGCAGCGGGACAGGGGCGAACACCGGGGAGCTGTTTTTT. Its translation is CASSGTGANTGELFF.

This clonotype was detected many times. J is TRBJ2-7 and V is TRBV7-2; TRBD1 matches at 8 bases. Germline V gene sequence: CDR1 SGHTA, CDR2 FQGNSA. V dropped 5 bases and J dropped 11; count of bases not matched to a gene: 11. The CDR3 has 13 amino acids. CDR3 region: CASSAAADRVKYF. DNA of the CDR3: TGTGCCAGCAGCGCCGCCGCGGACAGGGTAAAGTACTTC.

At least ten counts were recorded for this clonotype. The rearrangement joins TRBV2 to TRBJ1-2, with TRBD1 identical over 8 bases. Trimming took 4 bases from V and 4 from J; bases not matched to a gene: 5. The CDR3 contains 14 residues. The germline gives CDR1 SNHLY, CDR2 FYNNEI. The CDR3 DNA follows: TGTGCCAGCAGTGGGACAGGGAATCCCTATGGCTACACCTTC. It encodes CASSGTGNPYGYTF.

The rearrangement uses TRBV11-2 and TRBJ2-2; 12 bases are shared with TRBD2. The V gene's germline CDR1 is SGHAT and CDR2 FQNNGV. J was trimmed by 5 bases and V by 5 bases; bases with no gene match: 9. CDR3 length equals 17 residues. DNA for the CDR3: TGTGCCAGCAGCCGAACACTAGCGGGGGGAGCTACCGGGGAGCTGTTTTTT. This gives the protein CASSRTLAGGATGELFF.

In its sample, this clonotype was seen a few times. The chain joins TRBV20-1 to TRBJ1-1; 8 nucleotides match TRBD1. V shed 3 bases and J 0 bases; nucleotides not matched to a gene: 6. The CDR3 is made up of 15 amino acids. CDR1 is DFQATT, CDR2 SNEGSKA, per germline (reference sequence). Here the CDR3 DNA reads TGCAGTGCTAGTGATCCAGGGGGCGTGAACACTGAAGCTTTCTTT. This codes for CSASDPGGVNTEAFF.

The rearrangement uses TRBV30 and TRBJ1-6, with D possibly matching TRBD1 (5 bases). The V gene lost 2 bases and the J gene lost 7 bases, with 18 bases spanning the gap. This CDR3 region has 16 residues. Germline CDR1 is GTSNPN and CDR2 is SVGIG (reference sequence). The CDR3: CAWSPGHTLGNSPLHF. CDR3 DNA: TGTGCCTGGAGTCCCGGACACACCCTCGGGAATTCACCCCTCCACTTT.

This chain connects TRBV4-2 to TRBJ2-5; D might be TRBD2 (6 bases). The V gene lost 1 base and the J gene lost 1 base, with 13 bases spanning the gap. Germline CDR1 is LGHNA and CDR2 is YNFKEQ. CDR3 length: 16 residues. CDR3 amino acids: CASSQVGGALQETQYF. In DNA, the CDR3 is TGTGCCAGCAGCCAAGTTGGCGGGGCTCTCCAAGAGACCCAGTACTTC.

In this sample, this clonotype turned up many times. The chain is built from TRBV11-2 and TRBJ2-1; no clear D gene. CDR3 length: 14 residues. Germline assignment: CDR1 SGHAT and CDR2 FQNNGV. V was pared by 5 bases and J by 10 bases, with 18 bases between. Here the CDR3 DNA reads TGTGCCAGCAGCCATTGGACCCGAGTCGAGGAGCAGTTCTTC. This sequence encodes CASSHWTRVEEQFF.

This clonotype was seen repeatedly, ten times or more. The chain has TRBV4-1 and TRBJ1-5, with D uncertain. V lost 0 bases to trimming and J lost 6 bases, with 6 bases between them. Germline CDR1 and CDR2: MGHRA and YSYEKL. This CDR3 has 13 amino acids. The CDR3 sequence: CASSQENGQPQHF. The CDR3 nucleotides are TGCGCCAGCAGCCAAGAGAATGGTCAGCCCCAGCATTTT.

This clonotype is categorized as medium-sized. The CDR3 loop is CASSQINRGEKAFF. The CDR3 nucleotides read TGTGCCAGCAGTCAGATAAACAGGGGAGAAAAAGCTTTCTTT. This chain links TRBV7-2 with TRBJ1-1; 7 bases match TRBD1. CDR1 and CDR2 from the germline V gene are SGHTA and FQGNSA. Trimming at V came to 6 bases and at J to 9 bases, leaving 13 bases not matched to a gene. The CDR3 is 14 amino acids.

The chain uses TRBV6-1 and TRBJ2-1; 15 nucleotides align to TRBD2. The V and J ends lost 4 bases and 7 bases, in that order; junction bases with no gene match: 5. This CDR3 has 16 amino acids. Germline CDR1 reads MNHNS; CDR2 reads SASEGT. The chain's CDR3 is CASSARTSGGENEQFF. The CDR3 region has the DNA TGTGCCAGCAGTGCTAGGACTAGCGGGGGGGAGAATGAGCAGTTCTTC.

This clonotype was detected ten times or more. This rearrangement joins TRBV7-8 to TRBJ2-3; maybe TRBD2 (6 bases). CDR3 length: 14 residues. Germline-derived CDR1 and CDR2 are SGHVS and FQNEAQ. Trimming stripped 7 bases from V and 3 bases from J, with 14 bases between. In nucleotides, the CDR3 is TGTGCCAGCATCCGGGACTCGAATACAGATACGCAGTATTTT. Translation gives CASIRDSNTDTQYF.

This clonotype has at least ten counts. The chain carries TRBV7-2 and TRBJ2-2; D uncertain. Germline V gene lookup returns CDR1 SGHTA and CDR2 FQGNSA. The V gene lost 2 bases and the J gene lost 1 base, with 5 bases spanning the gap. The CDR3 is 14 amino acids. Written as DNA, the CDR3 is TGTGCCAGCAGCTTAATGGTGAACACCGGGGAGCTGTTTTTT. The encoded protein is CASSLMVNTGELFF.

This clonotype came up many times. This chain uses TRBV7-2 with TRBJ2-7; 10 nucleotides line up with TRBD2. Germline trimming cut 7 bases from V and 4 bases from J; bases unmatched to any gene: 4. The germline CDR1 and CDR2 sequences are SGHTA and FQGNSA. There are 13 residues in the CDR3. CDR3 coding DNA: TGTGCCAGCATGGTAGCGGGGGGATACGAGCAGTACTTC. Protein sequence: CASMVAGGYEQYF.

CDR3 coding DNA: TGTGCCAGCAGTCAGACCCCAGGAGGTCATCAGCCCCAGCATTTT. Translating it yields CASSQTPGGHQPQHF. This chain joins TRBV5-8 and TRBJ1-5; the D is unclear. Germline CDR1 reads SGHTS; CDR2 reads YDEGEE. V was trimmed by 5 bases and J by 5 bases, leaving 17 bases between them. This CDR3 has 15 residues.

The chain recombines TRBV14 with TRBJ2-1; 10 positions match TRBD2. V gave up 1 base and J gave up 3 bases; unmatched junction bases: 6. Germline loops: CDR1 SGHDN, CDR2 FVKESK. This CDR3 contains 17 residues. In DNA, the CDR3 is TGTGCCAGCAGCCAAGGCAGCGGGGGGGCCCTCTACAATGAGCAGTTCTTC. This translates into CASSQGSGGALYNEQFF.

There are a few counts of this clonotype. The germline gene is not matched at one end of the junction; a read error may be the cause. This chain uses TRBV2 with TRBJ2-1, with D tentatively TRBD1 (5 bases). In germline, CDR1 is SNHLY, CDR2 FYNNEI. The CDR3 has 12 amino acids. Written as DNA, the CDR3 is TGTGCCAGCAGTGAAAATGGACACAATGTAAGGTTC. Amino acid sequence: CASSENGHNVRF.

This clonotype has a single count. The chain carries TRBV10-3 and TRBJ1-2; no reliable D call. There are 12 residues in the CDR3. Between the trimmed V and J ends, which lost 5 bases and 5 bases, there was a span of 9 bases. Germline CDR1 and CDR2: ENHRY and SYGVKD. In nucleotides, the CDR3 is TGTGCCATCAGTTGTGTCCCGTATGGCTACACCTTC. It yields the protein CAISCVPYGYTF.